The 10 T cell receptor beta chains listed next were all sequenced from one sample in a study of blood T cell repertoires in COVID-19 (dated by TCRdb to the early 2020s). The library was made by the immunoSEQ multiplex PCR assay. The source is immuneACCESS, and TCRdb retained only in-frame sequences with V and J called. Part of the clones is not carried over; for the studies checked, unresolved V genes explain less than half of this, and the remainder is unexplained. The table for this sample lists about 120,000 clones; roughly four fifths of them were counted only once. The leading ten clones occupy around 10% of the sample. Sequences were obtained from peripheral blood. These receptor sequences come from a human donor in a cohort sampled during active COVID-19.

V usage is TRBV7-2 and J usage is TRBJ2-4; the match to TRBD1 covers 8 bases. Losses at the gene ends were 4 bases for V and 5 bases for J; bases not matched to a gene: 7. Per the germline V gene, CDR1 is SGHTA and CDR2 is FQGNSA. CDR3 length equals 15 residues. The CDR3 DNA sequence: TGTGCCAGCAGCTCCGGGACAGGTGGGGAAAACATTCAGTACTTC. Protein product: CASSSGTGGENIQYF. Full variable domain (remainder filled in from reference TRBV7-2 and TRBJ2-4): GAGVSQSPSNKVTEKGKDVELRCDPISGHTALYWYRQSLGQGLEFLIYFQGNSAPDKSGLPSDRFSAERTGGSVSTLTIQRTQQEDSAVYLCASSSGTGGENIQYFGAGTRLSVL.

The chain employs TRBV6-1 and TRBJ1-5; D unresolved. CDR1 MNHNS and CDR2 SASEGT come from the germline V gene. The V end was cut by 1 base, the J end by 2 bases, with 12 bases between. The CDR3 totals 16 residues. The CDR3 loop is CASSEGQARGNQPQHF. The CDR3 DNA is TGTGCCAGCAGTGAAGGTCAGGCGCGGGGCAATCAGCCCCAGCATTTT.

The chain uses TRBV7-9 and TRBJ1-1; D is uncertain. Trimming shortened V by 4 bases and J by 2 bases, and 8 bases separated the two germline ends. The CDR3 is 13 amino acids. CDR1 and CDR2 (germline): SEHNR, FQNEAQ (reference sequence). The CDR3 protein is CASSSLGNTEAFF. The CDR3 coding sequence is TGTGCCAGCAGCTCGCTGGGCAACACTGAAGCTTTCTTT.

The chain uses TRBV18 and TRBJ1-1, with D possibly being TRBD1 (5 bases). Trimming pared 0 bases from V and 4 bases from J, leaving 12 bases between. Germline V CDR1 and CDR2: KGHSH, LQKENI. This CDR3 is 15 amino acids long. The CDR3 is CASSPPNGGGTEAFF. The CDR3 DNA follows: TGTGCCAGCTCACCACCCAACGGCGGGGGCACTGAAGCTTTCTTT.

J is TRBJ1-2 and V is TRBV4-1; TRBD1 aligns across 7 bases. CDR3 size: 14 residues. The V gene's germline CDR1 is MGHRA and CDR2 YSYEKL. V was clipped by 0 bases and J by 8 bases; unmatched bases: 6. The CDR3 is CASSQDEGAPGYTF. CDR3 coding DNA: TGCGCCAGCAGCCAAGATGAGGGGGCGCCGGGCTACACCTTC.

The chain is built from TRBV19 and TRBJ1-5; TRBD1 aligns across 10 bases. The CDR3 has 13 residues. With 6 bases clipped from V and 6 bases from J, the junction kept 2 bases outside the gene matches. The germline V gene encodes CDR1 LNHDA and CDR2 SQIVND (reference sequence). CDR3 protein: CASSGQGGQPQHF. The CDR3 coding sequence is TGTGCCAGTAGCGGACAGGGGGGTCAGCCCCAGCATTTT.

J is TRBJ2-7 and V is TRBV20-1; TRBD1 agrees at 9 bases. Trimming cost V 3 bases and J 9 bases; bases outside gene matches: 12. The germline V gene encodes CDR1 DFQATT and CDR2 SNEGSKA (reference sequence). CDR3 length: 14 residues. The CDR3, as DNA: TGCAGTGCTAGTGCCCGGGACAGGGCCTTGGGGCAGTACTTC. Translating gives CSASARDRALGQYF.

DNA of the CDR3: TGTGCCAGCAGCTTGGGGCGTTTGGGGGCTAACAATCAGCCCCAGCATTTT. Translated, it gives CASSLGRLGANNQPQHF. The V and J genes are TRBV5-6 and TRBJ1-5; tentatively, D is TRBD1 (6 bases). V shed 0 bases and J shed 3 bases, with 16 bases lying between them. This CDR3 region has 17 residues. Germline-derived CDR1 and CDR2 are SGHDT and YYEEEE.

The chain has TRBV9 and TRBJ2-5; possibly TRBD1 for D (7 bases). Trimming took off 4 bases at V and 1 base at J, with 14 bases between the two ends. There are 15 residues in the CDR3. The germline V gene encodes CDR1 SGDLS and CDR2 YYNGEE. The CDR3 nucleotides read TGTGCCAGCAGCCCCCAGGGGGGCATCCAAGAGACCCAGTACTTC. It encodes CASSPQGGIQETQYF.

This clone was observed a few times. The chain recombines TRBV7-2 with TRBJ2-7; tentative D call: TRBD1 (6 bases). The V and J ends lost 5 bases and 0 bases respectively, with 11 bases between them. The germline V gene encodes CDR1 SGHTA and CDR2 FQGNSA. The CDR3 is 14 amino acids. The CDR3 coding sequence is TGTGCCAGCAGCAAAATGGACAGCTCCTACGAGCAGTACTTC. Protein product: CASSKMDSSYEQYF.